This record looks at one TCR beta chain sequence and its context. Its antigen is undetermined. Researchers prepared the TRB cDNA libraries using 5' RACE with UMI labels. TCRdb re-analyzed the 5' RACE reads; it lists each CDR3 protein once, without DNA. The ten top clones account for around 0.4%, within a sample of some 110,000 distinct CDR3 sequences. Looked up from germline, CDR1 is LNHDA and CDR2 is SQIVND (reference sequence). The CDR3 sequence is 13 residues long. This sample was taken from a study of CXCR3-negative and CXCR3-positive naive CD8 T cells. General observations from the study: Naive cells with CXCR3 showed TRB CDR3s that were more hydrophobic than those in CXCR3-negative naive cells.

Specimen: naive CXCR3+ CD8+ T cells from blood. Subset in this sample: CD45RO-CCR7+CD27+CD95- naive CD8+ T cells expressing CXCR3 (TNR3+). This TCR derives from a human donor in good health. Some clones in this sample may be carry-over from other donors' samples. J is TRBJ1-2 and V is TRBV19; TCRdb's D call, TRBD1, is unchecked because there is no DNA. CDR3 loop: CASSGGQGMGYTF.